This T cell receptor (beta chain) emerged from a study of blood T cells in healthy people across ages. General observations from the study: Higher diversity, along with more naive CD4+ cells, distinguished long-lived donors from aged donors.

Caucasian individuals from Russia who were healthy and aged roughly 6 to 95 acted as donors. A remark on this clonotype: What it recognizes is unknown.

Trimming took off 2 bases at V and 5 bases at J, with 12 bases between the two ends. Germline lookup yields CDR1 MGHRA and CDR2 YSYEKL. This CDR3 has 14 amino acids. The second PCR ran roughly 7 to 12 cycles with a sample-barcoded 5' primer and J-beta primers. TCRdb reprocessed the 5' RACE reads via MiXCR and lists one record per CDR3 protein. This sample has around 500,000 distinct CDR3 sequences, with around 48% found just once. Sequences were obtained from blood. This clonotype was sampled from a man older than 75 in good health. The chain combines TRBV4-1 with TRBJ1-2; perhaps TRBD1 as D (5 bases). The CDR3 sequence is CASSQSRGAYGYTF. CDR3 nucleotide sequence: TGCGCCAGCAGCCAATCTAGGGGAGCGTATGGCTACACCTTC.